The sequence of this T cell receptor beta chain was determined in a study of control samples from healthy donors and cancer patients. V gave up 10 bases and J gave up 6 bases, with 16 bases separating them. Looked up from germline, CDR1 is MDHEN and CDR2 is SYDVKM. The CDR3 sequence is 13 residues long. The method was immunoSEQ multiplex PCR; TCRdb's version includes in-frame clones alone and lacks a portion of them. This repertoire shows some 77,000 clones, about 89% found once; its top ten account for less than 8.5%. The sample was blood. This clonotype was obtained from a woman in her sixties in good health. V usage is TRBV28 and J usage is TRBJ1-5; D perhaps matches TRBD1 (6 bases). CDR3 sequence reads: CANSGQMGQPQHF. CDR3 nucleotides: TGTGCCAACTCCGGACAGATGGGTCAGCCCCAGCATTTT.